This TCR beta chain was captured by sequencing in a study of kidney transplant recipient with SARS-CoV-2 infection (dated by TCRdb to the early 2020s). This clonotype appeared many times. What antigen it recognizes has not been identified. The record has no base qualities; no much larger clone is one base away. For sequencing, an Illumina MiSeq was employed. The peripheral T cell repertoire was profiled for human TCRbeta genes. In the authors' own workflow: Beta-binomial modelling was used to test for differences in clonotype abundance while accounting for variability over time. Expanded clonotypes were checked against the ImmuneCODE reference database of SARS-CoV-2-associated TCRs and mapped to regions of the viral genome. Additional repertoire analyses were carried out for TRBV gene usage, CDR3 length, CDR3 amino acid overlap between time points, clonotype abundance distributions and Jaccard similarity. Starting from the raw public reads, TCRdb applied fastp trimming at Q25, assembled clones with MiXCR and retained in-frame beta chains. Merged by CDR3 protein, the rows form single entries marked with the most common genes and DNA. In this record, the V and J calls reflect TCRdb's handling and not the investigators' own analysis. The sample table shows 250,000 or so distinct CDR3 sequences, and 29% are seen once. 7% to 8% of the sample is taken by the ten largest.

V is pared back by 3 bases and J by 4 bases, with 21 bases lying between the germline termini. According to the germline V gene (reference sequence), CDR1 reads SSHAT and CDR2 reads FNYEAQ. The CDR3 numbers 17 residues from cysteine through phenylalanine. The entry retains the CDR3 DNA only, 51 bases that are in frame from base 1. Per the publication, the time point label means: pre-pandemic baseline sample and day 111 after first positive SARS-CoV-2 test. This TCR was recovered from a male patient in his thirties who had COVID-19 and was a kidney transplant recipient. After a transplant, some T cells may have been passed on by the graft donor. The sequences come from a blood sample, collected at baseline and on roughly day 110 from a kidney transplant recipient. Recombination joined TRBV7-7 with TRBJ1-2, with no D gene named confidently. The DNA sequence follows: TGTGCCAGCAGCTTTGTTCGTAAGTGCCGAAAGACCTATGGCTACACCTTC. It translates as CASSFVRKCRKTYGYTF.